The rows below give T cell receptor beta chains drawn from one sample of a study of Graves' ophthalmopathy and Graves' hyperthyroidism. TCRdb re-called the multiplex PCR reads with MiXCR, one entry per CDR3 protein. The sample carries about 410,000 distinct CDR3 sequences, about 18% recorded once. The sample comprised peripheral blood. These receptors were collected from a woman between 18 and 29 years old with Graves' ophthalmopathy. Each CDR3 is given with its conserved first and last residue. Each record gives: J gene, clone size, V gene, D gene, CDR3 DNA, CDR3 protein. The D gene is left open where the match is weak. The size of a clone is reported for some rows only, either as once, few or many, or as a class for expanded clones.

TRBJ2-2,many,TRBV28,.,TGTGCCAGCAGTTTATTCGAGGGGGGCACCGGGGAGCTGTTTTTT,CASSLFEGGTGELFF
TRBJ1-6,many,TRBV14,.,TGTGCCAGCAGCCAAGATCTTCCGGGTTCGGGGCATTCACCCCTCCACTTT,CASSQDLPGSGHSPLHF
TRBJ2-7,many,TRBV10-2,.,TGCGCCAGCAGTAGAGGTTGGGACACCTACTACGAGCAGTACTTC,CASSRGWDTYYEQYF
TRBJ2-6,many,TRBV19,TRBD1,TGTGCCAGTAGTCCGGGACAGGGAGTCACTGGGGCCAACGTCCTGACTTTC,CASSPGQGVTGANVLTF
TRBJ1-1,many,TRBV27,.,TGTGCCAGCAGTTCTCCCTTTCGCGGTAGGGGGATTTCTGGGACTGAAGCTTTCTTT,CASSSPFRGRGISGTEAFF
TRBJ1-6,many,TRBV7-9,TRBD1,TGTGCCAGCAGCACGGACAGGGTGGATTCACCCCTCCACTTT,CASSTDRVDSPLHF
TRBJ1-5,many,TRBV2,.,TGTGCCAGCCTGGGGGAGGTTTCGTTGCCCCAGCATTTT,CASLGEVSLPQHF
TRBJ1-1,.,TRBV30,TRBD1,TGTGCCTGGGGACAGGGGCTGGGGAACACTGAAGCTTTCTTT,CAWGQGLGNTEAFF
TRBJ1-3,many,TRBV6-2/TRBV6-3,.,TGTGCCAGCAGATTCCGGGACAATTCTGGAAACACCATATATTTT,CASRFRDNSGNTIYF
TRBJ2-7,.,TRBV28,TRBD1,TGTGCCAGCAGTTTATCCGGCCAGGGGGCCTACGAGCAGTACTTC,CASSLSGQGAYEQYF
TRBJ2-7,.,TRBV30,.,TGTGCCGCCCGCGGGTCGCAGCCCTGCGAGCAGTACTTC,CAARGSQPCEQYF
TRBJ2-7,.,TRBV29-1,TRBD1,TGCAGCGTTGTAGGGGGCCTGGGGGAGCAGTACTTC,CSVVGGLGEQYF
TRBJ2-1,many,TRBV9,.,TGTGCCAGCAGCCCCCTCGGGAGCAGGTATGAGCAGTTCTTC,CASSPLGSRYEQFF
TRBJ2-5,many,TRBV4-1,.,TGCGCCAGCAGCCAAGAAGGGAGGTTCCAAGAGACCCAGTACTTC,CASSQEGRFQETQYF
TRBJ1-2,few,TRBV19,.,TGTGCCAGTGCGGATTTCTATGGCTACACCTTC,CASADFYGYTF
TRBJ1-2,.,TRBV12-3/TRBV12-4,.,TGTGCCAGCACACAAGGGGGGTTTGGCTACACCTTC,CASTQGGFGYTF
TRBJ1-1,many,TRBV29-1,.,TGCAGCGTTGTAGAGGTAGGGCCGAACACTGAAGCTTTCTTT,CSVVEVGPNTEAFF
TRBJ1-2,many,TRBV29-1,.,TGCAGCGTTGAATCCGGGGTAATCGGCGGCTACACCTTC,CSVESGVIGGYTF
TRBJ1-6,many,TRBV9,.,TGTGCCAGCAGCGTAGGAGGAGATAGCCATTATAATTCACCCCTCCACTTT,CASSVGGDSHYNSPLHF
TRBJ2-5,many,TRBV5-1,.,TGCGCCAGCAGCACCGGGGGCCGGGAGACCCAGTACTTC,CASSTGGRETQYF
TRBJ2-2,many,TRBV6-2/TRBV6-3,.,TGTGCCAGCAGGCGTAACACCGGGGAGCTGTTTTTT,CASRRNTGELFF
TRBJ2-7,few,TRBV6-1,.,TGTGCCAGCAGGAACATCGGGGGGCGATACGAGCAGTACTTC,CASRNIGGRYEQYF
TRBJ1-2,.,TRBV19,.,TGTGCCAGTAACAAGGGGAGCTATGGCTACACCTTC,CASNKGSYGYTF
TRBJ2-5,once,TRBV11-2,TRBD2,TGTGCCAGCAGCTTGGATAGCGGGAGGGGGGTCGCGACCCAGTACTTC,CASSLDSGRGVATQYF
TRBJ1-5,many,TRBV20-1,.,TGCAGTGCTAGAAGGACGGGGGGCGCCTATCAGCCCCAGCATTTT,CSARRTGGAYQPQHF
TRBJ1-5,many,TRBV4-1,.,TGCGCCAGCAGCCAAGATATGGGTCAGGACAGCGGCGAACATCAGCCCCAGCATTTT,CASSQDMGQDSGEHQPQHF
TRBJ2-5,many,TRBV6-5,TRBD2,TGTGCCAGCAGTTACTCGGGCAGCGGGGGGGCGCCCCACCAAGAGACCCAGTACTTC,CASSYSGSGGAPHQETQYF
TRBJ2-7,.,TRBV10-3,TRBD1,TGTGCCAGCAGTGAGTCCCACTTCCGGGACAGCCACGAGCAGTACTTC,CASSESHFRDSHEQYF
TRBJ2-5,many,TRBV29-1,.,TGCAGCGTTGAAGACTCCGGGACCCAAGAGACCCAGTACTTC,CSVEDSGTQETQYF
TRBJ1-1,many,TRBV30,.,TGTGCCTGGAGCTTAGCGCAGGGGATGAACACTGAAGCTTTCTTT,CAWSLAQGMNTEAFF
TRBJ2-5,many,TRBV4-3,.,TGCGCCAGCAGCTACGGGGGTAGGGAGACCCAGTACTTC,CASSYGGRETQYF
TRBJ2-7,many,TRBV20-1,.,TGCAGTGCTAGTTCACGCACGGGGGGCGCCGACGAGCAGTACTTC,CSASSRTGGADEQYF
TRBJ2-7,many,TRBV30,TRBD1,TGTGCCTGGAGTGTTTGGAGGACAGGGAGTAGTAACGAGCAGTACTTC,CAWSVWRTGSSNEQYF
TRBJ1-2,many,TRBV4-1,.,TGCGCCAGCAGCCATATGACAGAAAAGGGCTACACCTTC,CASSHMTEKGYTF
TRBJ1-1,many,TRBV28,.,TGTGCCAGCAATTTCTCTGGGCGGACTGCGAGGTTT,CASNFSGRTARF
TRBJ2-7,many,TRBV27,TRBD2,TGTGCCAGCAGTTCCCCAGTAGCGGGGGCCTACGAGCAGTACTTC,CASSSPVAGAYEQYF
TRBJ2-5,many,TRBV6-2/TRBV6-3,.,TGTGCCAGCAGTTACTCGATGGAGGGGAGCGGAAGCCAAGAGACCCAGTACTTC,CASSYSMEGSGSQETQYF
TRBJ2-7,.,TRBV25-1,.,TGTGCCAGCAGTGAATGGGGACCAGTCACCTACGAGCAGTACTTC,CASSEWGPVTYEQYF
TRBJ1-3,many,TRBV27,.,TGTGCCAGCAGCCCGACAGGATTCTCTGGAAACACCATATATTTT,CASSPTGFSGNTIYF
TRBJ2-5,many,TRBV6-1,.,TGTGCCAGCAGGGACTACAGGGTAGAAGAGACCCAGTACTTC,CASRDYRVEETQYF
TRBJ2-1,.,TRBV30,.,TGTGCCTGGAGTTTCGGACAGTTTGAGCAGTTCTTC,CAWSFGQFEQFF
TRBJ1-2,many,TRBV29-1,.,TGCAGCGTTGAAGACCGGGGGTTCTATGGCTACACCTTC,CSVEDRGFYGYTF
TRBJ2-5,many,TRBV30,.,TGTGCCTGGAGTTTGGTTCAAGAGACCCAGTACTTC,CAWSLVQETQYF
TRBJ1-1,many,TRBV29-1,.,TGCAGCGTCGGCCAGCAGGTTATGAACACTGAAGCTTTCTTT,CSVGQQVMNTEAFF
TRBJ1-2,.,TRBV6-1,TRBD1,TGTGCCAGCAAGCCACAGGGGGTGTCGAACTATGGCTACACCTTC,CASKPQGVSNYGYTF
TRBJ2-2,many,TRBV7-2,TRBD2,TGTGCCGTCTCAACGGGGGGAACCGGGGAGCTGTTTTTT,CAVSTGGTGELFF
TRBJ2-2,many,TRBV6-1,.,TGTGCGAGCCGGACCTATAACACCGGGGAGCTGTTTTTT,CASRTYNTGELFF
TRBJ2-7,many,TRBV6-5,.,TGTGCCAGCAGTTACAGATTTTACGAGCAGTACTTC,CASSYRFYEQYF
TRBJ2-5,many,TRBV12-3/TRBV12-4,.,TGTGCCAGCAATCATCGGGGTGGGCAAGAGACCCAGTACTTC,CASNHRGGQETQYF
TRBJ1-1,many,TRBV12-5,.,TGTGCTAGTGGTTTGGGCGGGATGAACACTGAAGCTTTCTTT,CASGLGGMNTEAFF
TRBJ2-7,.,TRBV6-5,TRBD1,TGTGCCAGCAGTTACCGGGACAGGGGGCAATACGAGCAGTACTTC,CASSYRDRGQYEQYF
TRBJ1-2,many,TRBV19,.,TGTGCCAGTATCCGGTTTTTGGGGGGCGATGGCTACACCTTC,CASIRFLGGDGYTF
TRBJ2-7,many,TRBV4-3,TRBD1,TGCGCCAGCAGCCAAGATCGCGGGACAGGGGGTTACGAGCAGTACTTC,CASSQDRGTGGYEQYF
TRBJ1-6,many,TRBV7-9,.,TGTGCCAGCAGCATCGACAGGATTAATTCACCCCTCCACTTT,CASSIDRINSPLHF
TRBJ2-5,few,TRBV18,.,TGTGCCAGCTCAACACGAAAGGGTCGAGAGACCCAGTACTTC,CASSTRKGRETQYF
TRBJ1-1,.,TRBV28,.,TGTGCCAGCATCTCGTCCGGTGAAGCTTTCTTT,CASISSGEAFF
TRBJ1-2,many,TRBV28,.,TGTGCCAGCAGTTTTGCGGGCGCGGACGGCTACACCTTC,CASSFAGADGYTF
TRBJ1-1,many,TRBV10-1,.,TGCGCCAGCAGCGGGGAGCCGGACACTGAAGCTTTCTTT,CASSGEPDTEAFF
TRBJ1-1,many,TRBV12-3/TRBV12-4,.,TGTGCCAGCAGTTGGGGGGGGCCCACTGAAGCTTTCTTT,CASSWGGPTEAFF
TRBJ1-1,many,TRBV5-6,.,TGTGCCAGCAGTTTATTTGGAGGGGACACTGAAGCTTTCTTT,CASSLFGGDTEAFF